Listed below are T cell receptor beta chains from one sample, sequenced in a study of cytomegalovirus exposure and HLA in healthy donors. Generated by immunoSEQ multiplex PCR, the TCRdb table keeps only in-frame clones and is missing some. The top ten clones hold about 0.36% of a sample with approximately 210,000 clones, roughly 77% of them seen once. Sample: PBMCs. The source is a male donor in good health and CMV-seropositive. CDR3s include the opening cysteine and the closing phenylalanine or tryptophan. Each record gives: clone size, J gene, D gene, V gene, CDR3 protein, CDR3 DNA. A D gene is named only where the DNA matches it firmly. Clone size appears in some rows only: once, few, many, or a class for an expanded clone.

>.|TRBJ2-5|TRBD2|TRBV7-3
CASSREGETQYF
TGTGCCAGCAGTCGGGAGGGAGAGACCCAGTACTTC
>.|TRBJ2-3|.|TRBV7-3
CASSSLSSTDTQYF
TGTGCCAGCAGCTCTTTGTCTAGCACAGATACGCAGTATTTT
>.|TRBJ2-1|TRBD2|TRBV28
CASGRELYNEQFF
TGTGCCAGCGGGCGGGAGTTGTACAATGAGCAGTTCTTC
>.|TRBJ2-7|TRBD2|TRBV4-2
CASSQVGGGATKLEQYF
TGTGCCAGCAGCCAAGTAGGCGGGGGGGCCACAAAACTCGAGCAGTACTTC
>.|TRBJ2-1|TRBD1|TRBV2
CASSGAETGIYNEQFF
TGTGCCAGCAGTGGGGCCGAGACAGGGATATACAATGAGCAGTTCTTC
>.|TRBJ2-1|.|TRBV9
CASGQYNEQFF
TGTGCCAGCGGGCAGTACAATGAGCAGTTCTTC
>.|TRBJ1-4|.|TRBV9
CARSREKLFF
TGTGCCAGGTCTCGGGAAAAACTGTTTTTT
>few|TRBJ2-3|.|TRBV9
CASSVSSTDTQYF
TGTGCCAGCAGCGTCAGTAGCACAGATACGCAGTATTTT
>.|TRBJ2-7|.|TRBV5-1
CASSLEEAHTYEQYF
TGCGCCAGCAGCTTGGAGGAGGCGCATACTTACGAGCAGTACTTC
>.|TRBJ1-1|.|TRBV11-2
CASSLGRVTEAFF
TGTGCCAGCAGCCTCGGTCGGGTCACTGAAGCTTTCTTT
>.|TRBJ2-7|TRBD2|TRBV4-1
CASSQESSSGGYEQYF
TGCGCCAGCAGCCAAGAAAGTTCTAGCGGGGGGTACGAGCAGTACTTC
>.|TRBJ2-1|TRBD2|TRBV11-3
CASSLGRGSAEQFF
TGTGCCAGCAGCTTAGGGCGGGGGTCAGCTGAGCAGTTCTTC
>.|TRBJ1-4|TRBD1|TRBV23-1
CASSQSTLSRTGHFF
TGCGCCAGCAGTCAATCGACGTTAAGCAGGACAGGTCATTTTTTT
>.|TRBJ2-7|.|TRBV6-5
CASKSVSEQYF
TGTGCCAGCAAATCCGTCAGCGAGCAGTACTTC
>.|TRBJ1-2|.|TRBV6-6
CASSPVGGPAYGYTF
TGTGCCAGCAGTCCCGTGGGAGGACCGGCCTATGGCTACACCTTC
>.|TRBJ2-3|TRBD2|TRBV10-1
CASPSGPGLAVHTQYF
TGCGCCAGCCCATCGGGTCCGGGACTAGCGGTACATACGCAGTATTTT
>.|TRBJ1-1|.|TRBV28
CASSLLPNTEAFF
TGTGCCAGCAGTTTACTACCGAACACTGAAGCTTTCTTT
>.|TRBJ2-5|.|TRBV29-1
CSVEQGFQETQYF
TGCAGCGTAGAGCAGGGTTTCCAAGAGACCCAGTACTTC
>.|TRBJ2-5|.|TRBV9
CASSRGLQETQYF
TGTGCCAGCAGCAGAGGACTCCAAGAGACCCAGTACTTC
>.|TRBJ1-2|.|TRBV9
CASSPLGRDYGYTF
TGTGCCAGCAGCCCCTTGGGGAGAGACTATGGCTACACCTTC
>.|TRBJ2-1|TRBD2|TRBV29-1
CSVRREGNEQFF
TGCAGCGTACGGCGGGAGGGAAATGAGCAGTTCTTC
>.|TRBJ2-1|TRBD2|TRBV7-2
CASGREGQQFF
TGTGCCAGCGGCAGGGAGGGCCAGCAGTTCTTC
>.|TRBJ1-2|.|TRBV7-9
CASSLVRGASYGYTF
TGTGCCAGCAGCTTAGTAAGGGGCGCGTCCTATGGCTACACCTTC
>.|TRBJ2-5|TRBD2|TRBV10-3
CAISGGPAGVGETQYF
TGTGCCATCAGCGGTGGACCGGCGGGAGTCGGGGAGACCCAGTACTTC
>.|TRBJ1-2|.|TRBV19
CASSMRSAASNYGYTF
TGTGCCAGTAGTATGAGGTCAGCTGCTTCTAACTATGGCTACACCTTC
>.|TRBJ1-2|.|TRBV19
CASSTQGNYGYTF
TGTGCCAGTAGTACTCAGGGGAACTATGGCTACACCTTC
>.|TRBJ2-2|.|TRBV29-1
CSGGHDTGELFF
TGCAGCGGGGGACACGACACCGGGGAGCTGTTTTTT
>.|TRBJ2-2|.|TRBV7-3
CASSLSWQGNTGELFF
TGTGCCAGCAGCTTATCTTGGCAGGGGAACACCGGGGAGCTGTTTTTT
>.|TRBJ2-5|.|TRBV6-5
CASSYYSQETQYF
TGTGCCAGCAGTTATTATTCCCAAGAGACCCAGTACTTC
>.|TRBJ1-1|.|TRBV19
CASSIWGRTEAFF
TGTGCCAGTAGTATATGGGGGAGGACTGAAGCTTTCTTT
>.|TRBJ2-1|TRBD2|TRBV28
CASFSGKDNEQFF
TGTGCCAGCTTTAGCGGGAAGGACAATGAGCAGTTCTTC
>.|TRBJ1-2|.|TRBV5-4
CASSLGGNYGYTF
TGTGCCAGCAGCTTGGGCGGAAACTATGGCTACACCTTC
>.|TRBJ1-1|.|TRBV5-5
CASSFSRVPEAFF
TGTGCCAGCAGCTTCTCACGGGTACCTGAAGCTTTCTTT
>.|TRBJ2-1|TRBD1|TRBV7-3
CASSPGTDNEQFF
TGTGCCAGCAGCCCGGGGACAGACAATGAGCAGTTCTTC
>.|TRBJ1-5|TRBD1|TRBV5-6
CASSTLQGALGQPQHF
TGTGCCAGCAGCACTTTACAGGGGGCGTTAGGTCAGCCCCAGCATTTT
>.|TRBJ2-1|TRBD2|TRBV29-1
CSVDGGLAVYNEQFF
TGCAGCGTTGATGGAGGACTAGCGGTTTACAATGAGCAGTTCTTC
>.|TRBJ2-3|TRBD2|TRBV7-2
CASSPRVYQLLADTDTQYF
TGTGCCAGCAGTCCTCGCGTATATCAGCTGCTAGCGGACACAGATACGCAGTATTTT
>.|TRBJ1-1|.|TRBV18
CASSQNRDTEAFF
TGTGCCAGCTCACAGAACAGAGACACTGAAGCTTTCTTT
>few|TRBJ2-7|TRBD1|TRBV5-1
CASSWGPWGQGFTYEQYF
TGCGCCAGCAGTTGGGGGCCTTGGGGACAGGGGTTTACCTACGAGCAGTACTTC
>once|TRBJ2-6|TRBD2|TRBV10-3
CASREGIGANVLTF
TGTGCCTCCAGGGAGGGTATTGGGGCCAACGTCCTGACTTTC
>.|TRBJ2-7|.|TRBV11-3
CASSLDPNLDEAYEQYF
TGTGCCAGCAGCTTAGACCCAAACCTTGATGAGGCCTACGAGCAGTACTTC
>.|TRBJ1-3|TRBD1|TRBV6-5
CASSSQGMAGNTIYF
TGTGCCAGCAGTTCACAGGGGATGGCTGGAAACACCATATATTTT
>.|TRBJ2-3|.|TRBV7-2
CASITLTDTQYF
TGTGCCAGCATCACTCTGACAGATACGCAGTATTTT